Following are 24 T cell receptor beta chains from one sample sequenced in a study of blood T cells in healthy people across ages. For the second PCR, which ran for 7 to 11 cycles, a sample-barcoded 5' primer and a J-beta primer mix were used. TCRdb re-called the 5' RACE reads with MiXCR, one entry per CDR3 protein. The sample records some 1 million distinct CDR3 sequences, around 43% being singletons. Sequences were obtained from blood. These receptors came from a woman aged 55-69 years in good health.

The V and J genes are TRBV28 and TRBJ2-3; possible D gene TRBD2, 5 bases. CDR1 and CDR2 (germline): MDHEN, SYDVKM. The CDR3 is 14 amino acids. V lost 2 bases and J lost 6, with 12 bases in between. As DNA, the CDR3 is TGTGCCAGCAGTTTACCAAGACTAAAGGATACGCAGTATTTT. Encoded protein: CASSLPRLKDTQYF.

The V gene is TRBV12-3 or TRBV12-4, the J gene TRBJ2-3; 10 bases align to TRBD2. The CDR3 is 15 residues long. V shed 6 bases, J shed 1 base, and the junction held 4 bases outside the gene matches. The CDR3, as DNA: TGTGCCAGCAGCCGCAGCGGGGGGGGCACAGATACGCAGTATTTT. It is translated as CASSRSGGGTDTQYF.

V is TRBV10-3 and J is TRBJ2-1, with TRBD2 as a possible D gene (5 bases). The length of the CDR3 is 14 residues. Trimming cost V 10 bases and J 9 bases, with 22 bases left between them. In germline, CDR1 is ENHRY, CDR2 SYGVKD. In DNA form, the CDR3 reads TGTGCCACCACTACCGGCGCGGGTACGGGTGAGCAGTTCTTC. This sequence encodes CATTTGAGTGEQFF.

This sequence joins TRBV5-1 and TRBJ2-3; the D is unclear. Germline lookup yields CDR1 SGHRS and CDR2 YFSETQ. The germline V and J ends were trimmed by 0 bases and 7 bases, with 9 bases remaining between them. The CDR3 is 13 amino acids. The CDR3 region is CASSLVTPNTQYF. The CDR3 DNA is TGCGCCAGCAGCTTGGTGACCCCTAATACGCAGTATTTT. Using reference TRBV5-1 and TRBJ2-3 for the parts outside the CDR3, the full variable domain is KAGVTQTPRYLIKTRGQQVTLSCSPISGHRSVSWYQQTPGQGLQFLFEYFSETQRNKGNFPGRFSGRQFSNSRSEMNVSTLELGDSALYLCASSLVTPNTQYFGPGTRLTVL.

The chain couples TRBV4-1 to TRBJ1-2; 7 bases line up with TRBD1. V was pared by 1 base and J by 4 bases, with 12 bases of the junction left unmatched. The V gene's germline CDR1 is MGHRA and CDR2 YSYEKL. This CDR3 has 17 residues. The CDR3 DNA reads as TGCGCCAGCAGCCAAGCCCCCACGGACAGGACTCCCTATGGCTACACCTTC. Residues: CASSQAPTDRTPYGYTF.

A word on this clonotype: A much larger clone differs from this one at a single base, so this may be a read error. This chain uses TRBV7-2 with TRBJ2-1, with unresolved D. From germline, CDR1 is SGHTA and CDR2 FQGNSA. The length of the CDR3 is 12 residues. The CDR3 coding sequence is TGTGCCGGCAGCCCCCTTTACAATGAGCAGTTCTTC. Protein sequence: CAGSPLYNEQFF. The entire variable domain, with the rest obtained from reference TRBV7-2 and TRBJ2-1, is as follows: GAGVSQSPSNKVTEKGKDVELRCDPISGHTALYWYRQSLGQGLEFLIYFQGNSAPDKSGLPSDRFSAERTGGSVSTLTIQRTQQEDSAVYLCAGSPLYNEQFFGPGTRLTVL.

V usage is TRBV6-1 and J usage is TRBJ2-1, with a weak D call TRBD2 (5 bases). Trimming took off 6 bases at V and 5 bases at J, with 20 bases between the two ends. CDR1 and CDR2 from the germline V gene are MNHNS and SASEGT. The CDR3 has 16 amino acids. CDR3: CASSSCSGFGDNEQFF. Written as DNA, the CDR3 is TGTGCCAGCAGCTCATGCTCCGGGTTCGGGGACAATGAGCAGTTCTTC.

About this clonotype: The germline gene is not matched at one end of the junction; a read error may be the cause. The chain is built from TRBV5-6 and TRBJ2-5; D uncertain. The CDR3 length is 14 residues. CDR1 is SGHDT, CDR2 YYEEEE, per germline. In nucleotides, the CDR3 is TGTGCCAGCAACTTGTGGCCCAGCCAAGAGACCCAGTACTTC. Its translation: CASNLWPSQETQYF.

V usage is TRBV5-5 and J usage is TRBJ2-1, with 8 bases matching TRBD1. The CDR3 runs 17 residues. V lost 4 bases, J lost 3 bases, and 12 bases stayed unmatched. Germline CDR1 is SGHKS and CDR2 is YYEKEE (reference sequence). The CDR3 protein is CASSPPAGQDHYNEQFF. DNA of the CDR3: TGTGCCAGCAGCCCCCCGGCGGGACAGGATCACTACAATGAGCAGTTCTTC.

The chain carries TRBV27 and TRBJ2-2, with D unclear. Trimming removed 6 bases from V and 0 bases from J, with 8 bases in between. The CDR3 is 14 amino acids. Germline CDR1 reads MNHEY; CDR2 reads SMNVEV (reference sequence). CDR3 loop: CASRQDANTGELFF. CDR3 nucleotides: TGTGCCAGCAGGCAGGATGCGAACACCGGGGAGCTGTTTTTT.

This clonotype is a singleton in its sample. The rearrangement links TRBV30 to TRBJ2-5, with TRBD1 matching over 11 bases. V gave up 2 bases and J gave up 7 bases; unmatched junction bases: 6. CDR3 size: 14 residues. Germline V CDR1 and CDR2: GTSNPN, SVGIG (reference sequence). This CDR3 is CAWSWKGTGGTQYF. Written as DNA, the CDR3 is TGTGCCTGGAGTTGGAAAGGGACAGGGGGGACCCAGTACTTC.

There are a few counts of this clonotype. The J gene is TRBJ2-7, the V gene TRBV6-5; a possible D gene is TRBD1 (5 bases). The germline V gene encodes CDR1 MNHEY and CDR2 SVGAGI. This CDR3 region has 13 residues. V lost 2 bases to trimming and J lost 3 bases, with 8 bases between them. The CDR3 DNA is TGTGCCAGCAGTTACGGCAGGGACTACGAGCAGTACTTC. Protein sequence: CASSYGRDYEQYF.

There are a few counts of this clonotype. The chain carries TRBV7-3 and TRBJ2-3, with 7 nucleotides matching TRBD1. CDR3 length: 14 amino acids. The germline V gene encodes CDR1 SGHTA and CDR2 FQGTGA. The V gene end was trimmed by 5 bases and the J gene end by 4 bases; junction bases not matched to a gene: 6. CDR3 nucleotides: TGTGCCAGCAGCCCCCAGACAGGGCCAGATACGCAGTATTTT. Translation gives CASSPQTGPDTQYF.

This clonotype was seen only a few times. CDR3 sequence reads: CAIQRGLASQETQYF. The CDR3 region has the DNA TGTGCCATCCAGAGGGGGCTAGCTTCCCAAGAGACCCAGTACTTC. The chain carries TRBV6-1 and TRBJ2-5, with 7 positions matching TRBD1. CDR3 length: 15 amino acids. The V gene's germline CDR1 is MNHNS and CDR2 SASEGT. Trimming took 10 bases from V and 1 from J; bases not matched to a gene: 12.

V gene TRBV24-1 combines with J gene TRBJ2-3; 7 bases align to TRBD2. CDR1 is KGHDR and CDR2 is SFDVKD in the germline V gene. This CDR3 comprises 16 residues. V shed 0 bases, J shed 0 bases, and the junction held 2 bases outside the gene matches. CDR3: CATSDLERESTDTQYF. Here the CDR3 DNA reads TGTGCCACCAGTGATTTGGAGCGGGAAAGCACAGATACGCAGTATTTT.

The CDR3, as DNA: TGCAGTGCTATGCTGAGCGGGAGTTCAGATACGCAGTATTTT. Its protein product is CSAMLSGSSDTQYF. J is TRBJ2-3 and V is TRBV20-1, with TRBD2 matching 8 bases. Unmatched junction bases numbered 7, after V lost 4 bases and J lost 4 bases. CDR3 length: 14 residues. Germline lookup yields CDR1 DFQATT and CDR2 SNEGSKA (reference sequence).

This clonotype was seen a handful of times. J is TRBJ2-1 and V is TRBV5-1; D gene uncertain. V dropped 1 base and J dropped 2 bases, with 13 bases sitting between them. CDR1 is SGHRS and CDR2 is YFSETQ in the germline V gene. The CDR3 is 16 amino acids. The CDR3 nucleotides are TGCGCCAGCAGCTTGTATCAGCGCCGTACCTACAATGAGCAGTTCTTC. Translated: CASSLYQRRTYNEQFF. The whole variable domain, filled in from reference TRBV5-1 and TRBJ2-1, reads KAGVTQTPRYLIKTRGQQVTLSCSPISGHRSVSWYQQTPGQGLQFLFEYFSETQRNKGNFPGRFSGRQFSNSRSEMNVSTLELGDSALYLCASSLYQRRTYNEQFFGPGTRLTVL.

This sequence joins TRBV20-1 and TRBJ2-7; 9 bases are shared with TRBD1. The J call is doubtful: the DNA matches TRBJ2-1 better. This CDR3 spans 13 amino acids. Germline lookup yields CDR1 DFQATT and CDR2 SNEGSKA (reference sequence). The DNA of the CDR3 is TGCAGTGGTCGGGGACAGGGTGAGGGTGAGCAGTTCTTC. The encoded protein is CSGRGQGEGEQFF.

The chain is built from TRBV7-2 and TRBJ2-1; 8 positions match TRBD2. The V gene's germline CDR1 is SGHTA and CDR2 FQGNSA. Germline trimming cut 3 bases from V and 1 base from J; bases unmatched to any gene: 2. The CDR3 is 15 residues long. The CDR3 reads CASSLTSVSYNEQFF. The CDR3 DNA is TGTGCCAGCAGCTTGACTAGCGTTTCCTACAATGAGCAGTTCTTC.

The gene calls are TRBV3-1 and TRBJ1-1, with 9 bases matching TRBD1. Trimming took 4 bases from V and 5 from J; bases not matched to a gene: 5. Germline CDR1 reads LGHDT; CDR2 reads YNNKEL (reference sequence). The CDR3 consists of 14 residues. In nucleotides, the CDR3 is TGTGCCAGCAGCCCGTGGGACAGGGAGACTGAAGCTTTCTTT. Translated: CASSPWDRETEAFF. The variable domain in full, with the rest retrieved from reference TRBV3-1 and TRBJ1-1, is DTAVSQTPKYLVTQMGNDKSIKCEQNLGHDTMYWYKQDSKKFLKIMFSYNNKELIINETVPNRFSPKSPDKAHLNLHINSLELGDSAVYFCASSPWDRETEAFFGQGTRLTVV.

V usage is TRBV20-1 and J usage is TRBJ2-4, with D uncertain. The CDR3 has 14 residues. Germline assignment: CDR1 DFQATT and CDR2 SNEGSKA (reference sequence). V dropped 1 base and J dropped 1 base, with 8 bases sitting between them. CDR3 nucleotide sequence: TGCAGTGCTAGAGTGGGATTGGCCAAAAACATTCAGTACTTC. Protein: CSARVGLAKNIQYF.

This chain connects TRBV20-1 to TRBJ2-2, with 11 bases matching TRBD1. Germline loops: CDR1 DFQATT, CDR2 SNEGSKA (reference sequence). The V gene end was trimmed by 2 bases and the J gene end by 5 bases; junction bases not matched to a gene: 7. CDR3 length: 16 residues. DNA of the CDR3: TGCAGTGCTAGAAGACTGGACAGGGGGCATACCGGGGAGCTGTTTTTT. It translates to CSARRLDRGHTGELFF.

The V and J genes are TRBV5-1 and TRBJ2-1; D may correspond to TRBD1 or TRBD2 (5 bases each). The CDR3 contains 15 residues. V dropped 5 bases and J dropped 2 bases, with 14 bases sitting between them. Looked up from germline, CDR1 is SGHRS and CDR2 is YFSETQ. CDR3 DNA sequence: TGCGCCAGCAGGTCTGGGGGTTACGCCTACAATGAGCAGTTCTTC. Its protein product is CASRSGGYAYNEQFF.

The CDR3 sequence is CSARLRANTGELFF. DNA of the CDR3: TGCAGTGCTAGACTAAGGGCGAACACCGGGGAGCTGTTTTTT. The chain uses TRBV20-1 and TRBJ2-2; D remains unclear. Per the germline V gene, CDR1 is DFQATT and CDR2 is SNEGSKA (reference sequence). CDR3 length: 14 amino acids. Trimming took off 2 bases at V and 0 bases at J, with 7 bases between the two ends.